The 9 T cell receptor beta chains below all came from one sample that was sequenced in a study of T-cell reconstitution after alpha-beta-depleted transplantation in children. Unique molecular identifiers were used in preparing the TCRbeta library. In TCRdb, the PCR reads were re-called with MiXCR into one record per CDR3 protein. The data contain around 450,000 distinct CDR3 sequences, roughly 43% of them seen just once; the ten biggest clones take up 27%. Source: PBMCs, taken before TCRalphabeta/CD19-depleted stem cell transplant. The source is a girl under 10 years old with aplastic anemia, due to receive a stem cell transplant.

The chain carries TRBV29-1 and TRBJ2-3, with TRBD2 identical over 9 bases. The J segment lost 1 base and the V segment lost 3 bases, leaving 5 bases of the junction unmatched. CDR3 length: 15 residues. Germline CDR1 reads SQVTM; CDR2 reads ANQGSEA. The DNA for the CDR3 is TGCAGCGTTGAGGGTAGCGGGAGACGCACAGATACGCAGTATTTT. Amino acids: CSVEGSGRRTDTQYF.

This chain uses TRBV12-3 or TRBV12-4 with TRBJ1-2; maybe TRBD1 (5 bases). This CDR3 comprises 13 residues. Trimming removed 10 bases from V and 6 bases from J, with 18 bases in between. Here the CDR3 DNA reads TGTGCCACCACCTCGACAGAACGCAATGGCTACACCTTC. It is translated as CATTSTERNGYTF.

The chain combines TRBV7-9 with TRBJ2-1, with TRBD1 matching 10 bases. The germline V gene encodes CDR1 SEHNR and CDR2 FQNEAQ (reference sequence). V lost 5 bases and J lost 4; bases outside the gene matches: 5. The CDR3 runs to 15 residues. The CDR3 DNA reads TGTGCCAGCAGCCCGGGGGACAGGGGATACAATGAGCAGTTCTTC. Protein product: CASSPGDRGYNEQFF.

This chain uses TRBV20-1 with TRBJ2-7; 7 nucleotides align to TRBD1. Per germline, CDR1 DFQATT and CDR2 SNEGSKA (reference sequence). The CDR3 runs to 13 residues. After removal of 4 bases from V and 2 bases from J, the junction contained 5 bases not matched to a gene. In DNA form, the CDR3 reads TGCAGTGCTATACGACAGGGAACCTACGAGCAGTACTTC. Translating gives CSAIRQGTYEQYF.

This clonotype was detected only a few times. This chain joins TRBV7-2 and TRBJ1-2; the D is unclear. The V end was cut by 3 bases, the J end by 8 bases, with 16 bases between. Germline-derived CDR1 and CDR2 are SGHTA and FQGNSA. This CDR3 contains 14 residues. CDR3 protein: CASSFGPRPGGYTF. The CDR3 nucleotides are TGTGCCAGCAGCTTCGGGCCCAGGCCGGGAGGCTACACCTTC.

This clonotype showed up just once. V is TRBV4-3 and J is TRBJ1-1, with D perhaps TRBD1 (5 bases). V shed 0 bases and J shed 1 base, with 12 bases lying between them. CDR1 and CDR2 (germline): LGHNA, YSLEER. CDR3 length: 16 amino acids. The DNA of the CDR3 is TGCGCCAGCAGCCAAGATTTGGCAGGGAAGAACACTGAAGCTTTCTTT. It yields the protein CASSQDLAGKNTEAFF.

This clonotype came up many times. The CDR3 loop is CASSLEPSGGTQYF. The CDR3 nucleotides read TGTGCCAGCAGCTTAGAGCCCTCAGGGGGGACCCAGTACTTC. V and J are TRBV7-2 and TRBJ2-5; 7 bases are shared with TRBD1. This CDR3 has 14 amino acids. V trimming: 1 base; J trimming: 7 bases; junction bases outside the gene matches: 6. The germline V gene encodes CDR1 SGHTA and CDR2 FQGNSA.

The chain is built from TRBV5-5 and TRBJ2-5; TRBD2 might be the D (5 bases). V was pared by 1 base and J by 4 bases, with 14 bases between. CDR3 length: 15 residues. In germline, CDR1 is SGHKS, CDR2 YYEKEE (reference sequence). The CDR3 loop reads CASSLTLRGRETQYF. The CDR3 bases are TGTGCCAGCAGCTTGACTCTCCGGGGTCGAGAGACCCAGTACTTC.

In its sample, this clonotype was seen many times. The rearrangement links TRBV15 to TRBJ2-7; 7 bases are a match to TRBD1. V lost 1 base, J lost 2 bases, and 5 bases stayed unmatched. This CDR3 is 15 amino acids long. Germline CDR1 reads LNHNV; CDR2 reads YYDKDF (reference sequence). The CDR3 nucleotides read TGTGCCACCAGCAGAGGGGAGCAGGGGGCCTACGAGCAGTACTTC. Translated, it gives CATSRGEQGAYEQYF.